The next 19 T cell receptor beta chains were all read from a single sample in a study of T cells in tuberculosis (dated by TCRdb to about 2018). The library was prepared using the immunoSEQ multiplex PCR assay. TCRdb took this table from immuneACCESS and kept in-frame rearrangements with V and J called. Such tables lack part of the clones; where checked against another copy, unresolved V genes explain under half of the gap, and the rest is unexplained. The sample table holds more than 40,000 clones, of which around 94% were seen once. The biggest ten clones account for roughly 2% of the sample. Sequencing was carried out using PBMCs. These receptors were collected from a donor aged 5-35 years with latent tuberculosis or without tuberculosis infection. Some clones in this sample may be carry-over from other donors' samples.

V is TRBV11-2 and J is TRBJ1-1; possibly TRBD1 for D (6 bases). This CDR3 has 14 amino acids. V lost 5 bases, J lost 4 bases, and 14 bases lay in between. CDR1 is SGHAT and CDR2 is FQNNGV in the germline V gene. In DNA form, the CDR3 reads TGTGCCAGCAGCGGGCGAGGGGGGGCCACTGAAGCTTTCTTT. It translates to CASSGRGGATEAFF. Using reference TRBV11-2 and TRBJ1-1 for the parts outside the CDR3, the full variable domain is EAGVAQSPRYKIIEKRQSVAFWCNPISGHATLYWYQQILGQGPKLLIQFQNNGVVDDSQLPKDRFSAERLKGVDSTLKIQPAKLEDSAVYLCASSGRGGATEAFFGQGTRLTVV.

J is TRBJ2-2 and V is TRBV7-2, with 9 bases aligning to TRBD2. With V trimmed by 1 base and J by 6 bases, 3 bases remained unmatched. This CDR3 has 15 residues. Germline V gene lookup returns CDR1 SGHTA and CDR2 FQGNSA. CDR3 protein: CASSLVAGAPGELFF. CDR3 nucleotides: TGTGCCAGCAGCTTAGTAGCGGGAGCCCCCGGGGAGCTGTTTTTT.

This chain connects TRBV19 to TRBJ1-2; 8 positions agree with TRBD1. CDR1 and CDR2 from the germline V gene are LNHDA and SQIVND (reference sequence). The CDR3 spans 14 residues. V trimming: 6 bases; J trimming: 4 bases; junction bases outside the gene matches: 7. In DNA, the CDR3 is TGTGCCAGTAGGGGACGCCAGGGGGCCTATGGCTACACCTTC. The encoded protein is CASRGRQGAYGYTF. The variable domain in full, with the rest retrieved from reference TRBV19 and TRBJ1-2, is DGGITQSPKYLFRKEGQNVTLSCEQNLNHDAMYWYRQDPGQGLRLIYYSQIVNDFQKGDIAEGYSVSREKKESFPLTVTSAQKNPTAFYLCASRGRQGAYGYTFGSGTRLTVV.

This clone has a single count. This rearrangement joins TRBV7-8 to TRBJ2-3; D possibly corresponds to TRBD2 (7 bases). The CDR3 covers 14 residues. Germline values: CDR1 SGHVS, CDR2 FQNEAQ. V was shortened by 1 base and J by 9 bases, with 14 bases between the two germline ends. The CDR3 sequence: CASSLGRGGETQYF. The CDR3 coding sequence is TGTGCCAGCAGCTTAGGGAGGGGGGGCGAAACGCAGTATTTT.

This chain links TRBV7-2 with TRBJ2-7; 9 bases map to TRBD1. CDR3 length: 14 residues. The ends lost 5 bases at V and 2 bases at J; junction bases unmatched: 4. Germline lookup yields CDR1 SGHTA and CDR2 FQGNSA. The CDR3 DNA reads TGTGCCAGCAGCCGGGGACAGGGTACCTACGAGCAGTACTTC. It specifies CASSRGQGTYEQYF.

The rearrangement links TRBV7-2 to TRBJ1-2; D uncertain. The CDR3 has 13 amino acids. V shed 1 base and J shed 5 bases, with 8 bases lying between them. The germline V gene has CDR1 SGHTA and CDR2 FQGNSA. Here the CDR3 reads CASSLDGAYGYTF. The CDR3 DNA follows: TGTGCCAGCAGCTTAGACGGAGCGTATGGCTACACCTTC.

The sample holds one count of this clone. V is TRBV4-2 and J is TRBJ2-3, with 13 bases lining up with TRBD2. Germline trimming cut 4 bases from V and 2 bases from J; bases unmatched to any gene: 3. CDR3 size: 16 residues. Per the germline V gene, CDR1 is LGHNA and CDR2 is YNFKEQ. CDR3 bases: TGTGCCAGCAGCCCGGGACTAGCGGGATTCACAGATACGCAGTATTTT. Translation gives CASSPGLAGFTDTQYF.

This clone has only one observation. The DNA of the CDR3 is TGCAGCGTGGGACAGGGGGGGTCTCAGCCCCAGCATTTT. This gives the protein CSVGQGGSQPQHF. The J gene is TRBJ1-5, the V gene TRBV29-1, with TRBD1 matching over 11 bases. Trimming cost V 6 bases and J 6 bases; bases outside gene matches: 4. The CDR3 is made up of 13 amino acids. The V gene's germline CDR1 is SQVTM and CDR2 ANQGSEA. Full variable domain (outside the CDR3, taken from reference TRBV29-1 and TRBJ1-5): SAVISQKPSRDICQRGTSLTIQCQVDSQVTMMFWYRQQPGQSLTLIATANQGSEATYESGFVIDKFPISRPNLTFSTLTVSNMSPEDSSIYLCSVGQGGSQPQHFGDGTRLSIL.

V usage is TRBV7-3 and J usage is TRBJ2-1; D uncertain. V lost 1 base and J lost 6, with 4 bases in between. The CDR3 runs 12 residues. CDR1 SGHTA and CDR2 FQGTGA come from the germline V gene. The CDR3 region is CASSLIGNEQFF. CDR3 in DNA: TGTGCCAGCAGCTTAATCGGCAATGAGCAGTTCTTC.

This chain joins TRBV27 and TRBJ2-2; TRBD1 agrees at 8 bases. CDR3 length equals 16 residues. The germline CDR1 and CDR2 sequences are MNHEY and SMNVEV (reference sequence). The V segment lost 7 bases and the J segment 2 bases; nucleotides outside the gene matches: 9. The CDR3 DNA reads TGTGCCAGCATCCCCCGGACAGGGTATAACACCGGGGAGCTGTTTTTT. Translating it yields CASIPRTGYNTGELFF.

This clone was recorded only once. This likely comes from a read error, as the CDR3 has no conserved phenylalanine or tryptophan at its end. The DNA is left out, because the CDR3 cannot be placed on it with certainty; the CDR3 is given as TCRdb lists it. This chain uses TRBV4-3 with TRBJ2-7; TRBD2 reflects the table's D call only, with no check against the DNA. The CDR3 totals 12 residues, both ends included. Germline assignment: CDR1 LGHNA and CDR2 YSLEER. The chain's CDR3 is CASSHETSGRAL.

The gene calls are TRBV18 and TRBJ2-7; tentative D call: TRBD2 (5 bases). The CDR3 covers 17 residues. Trimming took 4 bases from V and 3 from J, leaving 22 bases between them. From germline, CDR1 is KGHSH and CDR2 LQKENI. The DNA for the CDR3 is TGTGCCAGCTCACTCACGGCCAATCTCGGGATTAGCTACGAGCAGTACTTC. Residues: CASSLTANLGISYEQYF.

The chain employs TRBV6-5 and TRBJ1-2; 7 bases are shared with TRBD1. Looked up from germline, CDR1 is MNHEY and CDR2 is SVGAGI. The CDR3 extends over 12 amino acids. Trimming removed 6 bases from V and 8 bases from J; junction bases left unmatched: 6. The CDR3 sequence is CASRRTGRGYTF. CDR3 nucleotide sequence: TGTGCCAGCAGAAGGACAGGACGGGGCTACACCTTC.

This chain connects TRBV5-1 to TRBJ2-2, with 7 bases identical to TRBD1. Trimming removed 0 bases from V and 11 bases from J; junction bases left unmatched: 16. The CDR3 runs 17 residues. Germline CDR1 SGHRS, CDR2 YFSETQ. The CDR3 here is CASSLVVTQGEIGELFF. The CDR3 region has the DNA TGCGCCAGCAGCTTGGTGGTCACTCAGGGGGAGATTGGTGAGCTGTTTTTT.

The V call is TRBV7-2, the J call TRBJ1-3; 7 nucleotides align to TRBD1. Germline CDR1 and CDR2: SGHTA and FQGNSA. The CDR3 has 14 residues. Trimming cost V 6 bases and J 2 bases; bases outside gene matches: 4. In DNA form, the CDR3 reads TGTGCCAGCAGAAATACAGGGGCTGGAAACACCATATATTTT. Its translation: CASRNTGAGNTIYF.

This chain connects TRBV7-9 to TRBJ1-2; perhaps TRBD1 as D (5 bases). Trimming removed 5 bases from V and 8 bases from J, with 18 bases in between. CDR3 length: 14 residues. Germline CDR1 is SEHNR and CDR2 is FQNEAQ (reference sequence). CDR3 bases: TGTGCCAGCAGCCCCTCCGGGGGGGTCCGGGGCTACACCTTC. This sequence encodes CASSPSGGVRGYTF.

The chain combines TRBV4-1 with TRBJ1-1; D may be TRBD1 (6 bases). This CDR3 is 14 amino acids long. Germline V lookup: CDR1 MGHRA, CDR2 YSYEKL. V was pared by 2 bases and J by 7 bases, with 14 bases between. The chain's CDR3 is CASSQIPGQFEAFF. The CDR3 nucleotides are TGCGCCAGCAGCCAAATTCCTGGACAGTTTGAAGCTTTCTTT.

The chain joins TRBV4-3 to TRBJ2-1, with 13 bases aligning to TRBD2. This CDR3 has 18 amino acids. CDR1 is LGHNA and CDR2 is YSLEER in the germline V gene. V lost 0 bases to trimming and J lost 10 bases; unmatched junction nucleotides: 12. The CDR3 DNA sequence: TGCGCCAGCAGCCAAGATCATCAGGGACTAGCGGGACTCCAGGAGCAGTTCTTC. The encoded protein is CASSQDHQGLAGLQEQFF.

The J gene is TRBJ2-1, the V gene TRBV7-9, with 8 bases matching TRBD2. Per germline, CDR1 SEHNR and CDR2 FQNEAQ (reference sequence). The CDR3 is made up of 15 amino acids. V shed 4 bases and J 10 bases; nucleotides not matched to a gene: 12. CDR3 sequence: CASSSWGAGAPEQFF. CDR3 nucleotides: TGTGCCAGCAGCTCTTGGGGAGCGGGAGCCCCCGAGCAGTTCTTC.